This TCR beta chain was documented in a study of cytomegalovirus exposure and HLA in healthy donors (dated by TCRdb to 2016 to 2017). Broadly, across the study: An earlier analysis of approximately 640 of the donors reported roughly 270 Gb of sequence data and more than 90 million unique TCR beta sequences from 190 million or so T cells. Both class I and class II loci were covered by HLA typing, at four-digit resolution. In addition to the first cohort of 666 subjects, a separate validation cohort of some 120 different subjects was used. An early release that covered about 640 HLA-typed donors contained approximately 300 gigabases of sequencing data and 75 million to 100 million unique TCR sequences. The study combined high-throughput TCR immunosequencing, statistical association of individual TCRs with disease status, and machine learning to predict cytomegalovirus infection status. A later genetic analysis used genome-wide SNP genotypes for about 55% of the 666 donors, treating that subset as a discovery cohort. Five DR-DQ haplotypes were handled as single units for association and clustering because linkage in the cohort was strong. To decide whether each TCR beta V gene segment behaved as functional or pseudogenic, an earlier analysis of some 540 of the donors relied on high-throughput TCR beta sequencing. Of the approximately 400 genotyped donors, 65% to 90% were placed in the genetic ancestry cluster associated with self-reported Caucasian donors. On average, roughly 250,000 unique TCR beta nucleotide sequences were sequenced per donor among 300 to 500 genotyped donors of the cohort, with about 19% of those sequences being non-productive. All discovery cohort repertoires had been generated on a single sequencing platform. Typing coverage differed by locus: A, B, C, DRB1 and DQB1 were typed in about 620-630 donors, DQA1 in roughly 500, DPA1 in 600 to 610, and DPB1 in 472. The later analysis used no new phenotypic data to find candidate immune exposures, relying instead on TCR beta sequences and their occurrence across donors. To study patterns of TCR occurrence, a later analysis re-analyzed previously published TCR beta repertoires from around 700 donors and added high-resolution HLA genotyping. The study used immunosequencing to profile the T cell repertoires of 600 to 850 subjects and linked those repertoires to cytomegalovirus serostatus. The study aimed to test whether cataloging public T cell receptors could reveal signatures of past pathogen exposure. Donor age, sex, ethnicity and CMV serostatus were collected together with the repertoire data. General study outcomes and caveats: An earlier analysis of approximately 600 of the donors showed that most TCR beta V segments appeared in productive rearrangements either about 87% or about 30% of the time, which broadly matched IMGT annotations. Compared with equally common non-associated chains, HLA-associated TCR beta chains in a later analysis were more clonally expanded and had lower generation probabilities. While some public TCRs were present in many individuals, most TCR sequences turned up only very rarely across donors. Most CMV-associated TCR beta chains appeared to be HLA-restricted in a later analysis, and the HLA associations seemed to be driven largely by CMV exposure. When HLA alleles, especially DR and DQ, strongly co-occurred, TCR associations were difficult to assign to individual alleles. According to a later analysis, parvovirus B19, influenza, CMV and Epstein-Barr virus appeared linked to several top co-occurrence clusters. HLA typing was unavailable for some donors at each locus, so association tests used only the typed subset. In vitro tests confirmed that a few of the cytomegalovirus-associated TCR beta chains recognize cytomegalovirus antigens. The study listed 164 TCR beta chains as associated with cytomegalovirus. In a later analysis, the rate of TCR association differed among HLA loci, with DRB1 alleles having the most associated TCRs and HLA-C alleles having the fewest. At a false discovery rate of 0.05, a later analysis linked some 18,000 TCR beta sequences to specific HLA alleles. Approximately 16 rarely observed V segments, including chromosome 9 orphons, were excluded from the earlier analysis of a few hundred of the donors because counts were too low. It was suggested by the authors that the approach could potentially be generalized to other disease states and immunological phenotypes. For the cohort, immune exposure information was limited to CMV serostatus. A further reported finding was that TCR beta sequences accurately predicted the HLA-A and HLA-B alleles for most subjects in the first cohort. Some IMGT-functional V segments, including TRBV6-2 and TRBV6-3, could not be distinguished by the 87-base-pair reads and were therefore excluded. Correlated functional status among segregating V segments might be attributable to linkage disequilibrium, but an unknown experimental factor could not be ruled out. Presence/absence analyses assumed roughly uniform sequencing depth across donors, an assumption that may not hold. A group of highly shared sequence variants was considered likely to be a technical artifact of the sequencing pipeline. The cohort was sequenced for TCR beta chains only, and without alpha or paired-chain data the features that could be detected were limited. In a later genetic analysis, fewer N-insertions in productive TCRs were reported among donors in an Asian-associated ancestry cluster than the approximately 630-donor mean. An association between a missense DCLRE1C variant and V-gene and J-gene trimming of TCR beta chains was found in a later genetic analysis and replicated in an independent cohort. The classifier was reported to diagnose cytomegalovirus status with high specificity and sensitivity in both the original cohort and the validation cohort.

The library was made by the immunoSEQ multiplex PCR assay. A mixture of 60 forward primers for TCR Vbeta segments and 13 reverse primers for TCR Jbeta segments was used in the multiplex PCR. The CDR3 region of rearranged TCR beta genes was amplified from genomic DNA with a multiplex PCR assay. On the Illumina HiSeq System, the amplified TCR beta libraries were sequenced as 87-base-pair reads. The source study handled its data this way. A later analysis tallied some 79 million unique TCR beta chains across the 666 repertoires, and 10 million to 11 million of those chains were shared by two or more donors. Raw reads were error-corrected and collapsed into unique sequences with a nearest-neighbor algorithm that merged closely related sequences to remove PCR and sequencing errors. V, D and J gene segments were assigned by aligning CDR3 sequences to IMGT reference sequences. For a sequence to be retained, a match of at least six nucleotides to both a V gene segment and a J gene segment was required. Rearrangements were classified as productive when the CDR3 lacked stop codons and remained in frame with V and J, and all other rearrangements were classified as non-productive. Following IMGT convention, CDR3 was defined as the stretch from the second conserved V-encoded cysteine to the conserved J-encoded phenylalanine. Sequences without an unambiguous match to a single V gene segment were excluded from the earlier analysis of approximately 560 of the donors. An earlier analysis of 500 to 600 of the donors classified V segments as functional when productive rearrangements were above 56.7% and as segregating when the standard deviation between donors was above 5%. A statistical classification framework was built to diagnose cytomegalovirus status from the catalog of TCR beta chain sequences. In a later analysis, TCR nucleotide sequences were compared against IMGT/GENE-DB human TR gene sequences so that V and J genes could be assigned. A later analysis assigned CDR3 sequences and most-parsimonious VDJ recombination scenarios with the TCRdist pipeline. In a later analysis, each TCR beta chain was defined by its CDR3 amino acid sequence together with its V-gene family, and reads lacking a unique V-gene family were excluded. In a later analysis, approximately 590 highly shared, low-generation-probability nucleotide sequences were removed to address suspected cross-contamination and a sequencing artifact. For each public chain, a later analysis derived a clonal expansion index from normalized ranks of inferred template counts within each repertoire. Generation probabilities in a later analysis came from a VDJ recombination model fitted to out-of-frame rearrangements, and those results were checked against IGoR. Hypergeometric tests were used in a later analysis to score TCR-TCR, TCR-HLA and TCR-CMV co-occurrence, with a repertoire-size bias correction applied to the TCR pairs. A later analysis estimated false discovery rates by permuting HLA or CMV assignments 20 times. In a later analysis, co-occurring TCRs were grouped using DBSCAN, and TCRdist sequence similarity was added for clustering within HLA-allele-positive subsets. For co-occurrence clustering, repertoires with fewer than 30,000 or more than 120,000 public chains were excluded, along with roughly five repertoires with anomalous nucleotide sharing. What TCRdb holds here is the immuneACCESS table cut down to in-frame rearrangements. Part of the clones is not present; checked against another copy, under half of the missing clones reflect an unresolved V gene, and the others are unexplained. The V and J calls and the clone size are those of that table, but D and trimming were determined from the DNA. This sample has 150,000 to 200,000 clones in its table, and around nine tenths of those were observed once. Roughly 2% of the sample goes to the ten largest clones.

The germline V gene encodes CDR1 SGHRS and CDR2 YFSETQ. Trimming costs V 3 bases and J 2 bases, and their ends lie 13 bases apart. There are 15 amino acids in the CDR3, from cysteine to phenylalanine inclusive. Left in the record is the CDR3 DNA by itself, 45 bases read in frame from the first base. The cohort comprised hundreds of healthy bone marrow donors. All cohort members were sampled while nominally healthy, although unrecorded immune exposures were likely present. The donor was CMV seronegative and was included in the group of around 320 seronegative cohort members. A peripheral blood sample was provided by each donor, and peripheral blood mononuclear cells were used for TCR beta sequencing. Genomic DNA extraction from the blood cell samples was performed with the Qiagen DNeasy Blood Extraction Kit. To note about this clone: Its antigen is not yet known. Base qualities are missing; no much larger clone stands one base away.

This TCR was recovered from a woman younger than 35 in good health and CMV-seronegative. The sequence is built from TRBV5-1 and TRBJ2-3, and possibly TRBD1, on 5 matching bases. The sequencing sample was made of PBMCs. The nucleotides are TGCGCCAGCAGCTATGAACAGGAATTCACAGATACGCAGTATTTT. This is translated as CASSYEQEFTDTQYF.